The 15 T cell receptor beta chains below come from one sample, sequenced in a study of cytomegalovirus exposure and HLA in healthy donors (dated by TCRdb to about 2017). Library preparation employed the immunoSEQ multiplex PCR assay. For the multiplex PCR, a mixture combining 60 forward primers for TCR Vbeta segments and 13 reverse primers for TCR Jbeta segments was used. TCRdb's version of the immuneACCESS table is confined to in-frame rearrangements and falls short of the full clone set. An unresolved V gene accounts for under half of the shortfall where checked; the remainder is of unknown origin. Recorded for this sample are over 130,000 clones; approximately 82% of them occurred a single time. The ten largest clones take up roughly 1.4% of the sample. Sequenced: PBMCs. The receptors shown here come from a man younger than 45 in good health and CMV-seropositive.

This clone was counted a few times. The gene calls are TRBV6-4 and TRBJ2-3; D perhaps matches TRBD2 (5 bases). V lost 0 bases to trimming and J lost 0 bases, with 7 bases between them. The germline gives CDR1 MRHNA, CDR2 SNTAGT. This CDR3 has 15 residues. Here the CDR3 DNA reads TGTGCCAGCAGTGACTCTGCGGGTAGCACAGATACGCAGTATTTT. Its protein product is CASSDSAGSTDTQYF.

This clone was counted once. This rearrangement joins TRBV11-2 to TRBJ2-7, with D perhaps TRBD2 (6 bases). The V end was cut by 4 bases, the J end by 0 bases, with 25 bases between. The germline gives CDR1 SGHAT, CDR2 FQNNGV. The CDR3 is made up of 19 amino acids. The CDR3 bases are TGTGCCAGCAGCTCCCCCAGCGGGTTGAGCCAGGGCCGCTCCTACGAGCAGTACTTC. Translating gives CASSSPSGLSQGRSYEQYF.

The CDR3 loop is CASAPRVRREGSGYTF. The CDR3 DNA reads TGTGCCAGCGCCCCACGCGTTCGGAGGGAAGGATCTGGCTACACCTTC. This chain joins TRBV28 and TRBJ1-2, with unresolved D. V shed 8 bases and J shed 7 bases, with 26 bases lying between them. This CDR3 has 16 residues. In germline, CDR1 is MDHEN, CDR2 SYDVKM.

V gene TRBV10-3 combines with J gene TRBJ1-1; possibly TRBD1 for D (5 bases). V dropped 3 bases and J dropped 0 bases, with 5 bases sitting between them. Germline V lookup: CDR1 ENHRY, CDR2 SYGVKD. The CDR3 has 13 residues. CDR3 protein: CAISEGVNTEAFF. For the CDR3, the DNA is TGTGCCATCAGTGAAGGGGTGAACACTGAAGCTTTCTTT.

The gene calls are TRBV6-5 and TRBJ2-1, with 8 bases fitting TRBD2. V dropped 0 bases and J dropped 4; count of bases not matched to a gene: 2. This CDR3 has 15 amino acids. Germline V gene data show CDR1 as MNHEY and CDR2 as SVGAGI. The CDR3 loop reads CASSYSSGVYNEQFF. The CDR3 region has the DNA TGTGCCAGCAGTTACTCTAGCGGGGTGTACAATGAGCAGTTCTTC.

The rearrangement joins TRBV28 to TRBJ2-5; D perhaps matches TRBD2 (6 bases). V gave up 6 bases and J gave up 1 base, with 15 bases separating them. Germline lookup yields CDR1 MDHEN and CDR2 SYDVKM. CDR3 length: 15 residues. The CDR3 spells CASSPGGNRQETQYF. The DNA of the CDR3 is TGTGCCAGCAGCCCCGGAGGGAACCGCCAAGAGACCCAGTACTTC.

J is TRBJ1-6 and V is TRBV7-8, with TRBD1 as a possible D gene (6 bases). V lost 4 bases, J lost 7 bases, and 11 bases lay in between. This CDR3 region has 14 residues. Per germline, CDR1 SGHVS and CDR2 FQNEAQ. CDR3 sequence (DNA): TGTGCCAGCAGCTATTTAGGACAGAATTCACCCCTCCACTTT. The encoded protein is CASSYLGQNSPLHF.

The V gene is TRBV6-4, the J gene TRBJ1-3; no reliable D call. The germline CDR1 and CDR2 sequences are MRHNA and SNTAGT. Trimming took 8 bases from V and 2 from J, leaving 16 bases between them. The CDR3 runs to 15 residues. The CDR3 DNA sequence: TGTGCCAGCTTCCTAGGAGGGAGAACTGGAAACACCATATATTTT. Translation gives CASFLGGRTGNTIYF.

The rearrangement joins TRBV30 to TRBJ1-5, with a tentative D call TRBD1 (5 bases). The CDR3 is 13 amino acids. Trimming pared 3 bases from V and 6 bases from J, leaving 12 bases between. From germline, CDR1 is GTSNPN and CDR2 SVGIG (reference sequence). The CDR3 loop is CAWSGGTSQPQHF. The CDR3 DNA is TGTGCCTGGAGCGGGGGGACTAGTCAGCCCCAGCATTTT. The whole variable domain, filled in from reference TRBV30 and TRBJ1-5, reads SQTIHQWPATLVQPVGSPLSLECTVEGTSNPNLYWYRQAAGRGLQLLFYSVGIGQISSEVPQNLSASRPQDRQFILSSKKLLLSDSGFYLCAWSGGTSQPQHFGDGTRLSIL.

The CDR3 region is CASRTEPRNTEAFF. The CDR3 nucleotides read TGTGCCAGCAGAACAGAACCACGGAACACTGAAGCTTTCTTT. This chain joins TRBV27 and TRBJ1-1; no reliable D call. V lost 6 bases and J 1 base, leaving 12 bases between the germline ends. This CDR3 spans 14 amino acids. Per the germline V gene, CDR1 is MNHEY and CDR2 is SMNVEV (reference sequence).

This clone was detected only a few times. This chain connects TRBV5-1 to TRBJ2-3; 9 bases agree with TRBD1. Germline-derived CDR1 and CDR2 are SGHRS and YFSETQ. The CDR3 runs to 15 residues. V was clipped by 3 bases and J by 2 bases; unmatched bases: 4. The CDR3 coding sequence is TGCGCCAGCAGCTCGGGACAGGGTGTCACAGATACGCAGTATTTT. The encoded protein is CASSSGQGVTDTQYF.

The chain joins TRBV10-3 to TRBJ1-1; D is unresolved. There are 13 residues in the CDR3. With 7 bases removed from V and 7 bases from J, the gap between germline ends came to 16 bases. Germline assignment: CDR1 ENHRY and CDR2 SYGVKD. CDR3 residues: CAITSDDKFEAFF. Written as DNA, the CDR3 is TGTGCCATCACTTCAGACGACAAGTTTGAAGCTTTCTTT.

The CDR3, as DNA: TGTGCCAGCAGCACGACAGGGGGAGGGTTTTACGAGCAGTACTTC. This translates into CASSTTGGGFYEQYF. The chain carries TRBV28 and TRBJ2-7; 9 nucleotides align to TRBD1. V shed 6 bases and J 4 bases; nucleotides not matched to a gene: 10. Germline values: CDR1 MDHEN, CDR2 SYDVKM. The CDR3 is made up of 15 amino acids.

The chain is built from TRBV10-3 and TRBJ1-1; tentative D call: TRBD1 (5 bases). The CDR3 spans 15 residues. The germline gives CDR1 ENHRY, CDR2 SYGVKD. Deletions cut 5 bases from V and 1 base from J, with 14 bases between. CDR3 sequence (DNA): TGTGCCATCAGTTCAACGACAGTTGGGAACACTGAAGCTTTCTTT. This codes for CAISSTTVGNTEAFF.

The chain couples TRBV7-9 to TRBJ1-3, with TRBD1 matching 10 bases. V lost 3 bases, J lost 5 bases, and 7 bases stayed unmatched. The CDR3 totals 16 residues. CDR1 and CDR2 (germline): SEHNR, FQNEAQ (reference sequence). The CDR3 loop reads CASSFQPDRGRNTIYF. CDR3 sequence (DNA): TGTGCCAGCAGCTTCCAGCCCGACAGGGGGCGAAACACCATATATTTT.